Listed below are T cell receptor beta chains from one sample, sequenced in a study of T cell changes during pregnancy in multiple sclerosis. Here immunoSEQ multiplex PCR was the method, and the copy in TCRdb shows in-frame clones only, minus some. The sample gives about 100,000 clones, over 80% of which show up once; roughly 2.7% is in the top ten. The sequenced sample was peripheral blood, obtained in the first trimester of pregnancy. Receptors originate from a female donor with multiple sclerosis, enrolled in a pregnancy study. CDR3s include the opening cysteine and the closing phenylalanine or tryptophan. Each record gives: V gene, J gene, D gene, clone size, CDR3 DNA, CDR3 protein. A D gene is named only where the DNA matches it firmly. Clone size is shown for a subset of rows, as once, few, many or a class of expanded clone.

>TRBV7-8|TRBJ2-1|TRBD2|NA
TGTGCCAGCAGCATTAGCGGGACCCACAATGAGCAGTTCTTC
CASSISGTHNEQFF
>TRBV5-8|TRBJ2-5|TRBD2|NA
TGTGCCAGCAGTTTAGGGGCTAGCGGGAGAGATGAGACCCAGTACTTC
CASSLGASGRDETQYF
>TRBV19|TRBJ1-2|TRBD1|NA
TGTGCCAGTAATCCCGGGACAGGGCTTGGCTACACCTTC
CASNPGTGLGYTF
>TRBV4-1|TRBJ1-1|NA|NA
TGCGCCAGCAGTCGGGAGAATACGCGATATGAAGCTTTCTTT
CASSRENTRYEAFF
>TRBV13|TRBJ2-2|TRBD1|NA
TGTGCCAGCAGCTTACTACCGGGACAGCTCTCGAACACCGGGGAGCTGTTTTTT
CASSLLPGQLSNTGELFF
>TRBV7-3|TRBJ2-2|NA|NA
TGTGCCAGCAGCTTGCGTTCTCTAGCAGGGAACACCGGGGAGCTGTTTTTT
CASSLRSLAGNTGELFF
>TRBV7-2|TRBJ2-3|NA|NA
TGTGCCAGCAGCCCTGTGGCGGGAATCACAGATACGCAGTATTTT
CASSPVAGITDTQYF
>TRBV7-6|TRBJ2-5|TRBD2|NA
TGTGCCAGCAGCCTGACTAGCGGGAGGCAAGAGACCCAGTACTTC
CASSLTSGRQETQYF
>TRBV15|TRBJ1-1|TRBD1|NA
TGTGCCACCAGCAGAACGACAGGGGCGGGCACTGAAGCTTTCTTT
CATSRTTGAGTEAFF
>TRBV15|TRBJ1-1|NA|NA
TGTGCCACCAGTCCAGAGAACACTGAAGCTTTCTTT
CATSPENTEAFF
>TRBV5-6|TRBJ2-5|TRBD2|once
TGTGCCAGCAGCTCTCGCGGGGGTGGGGTGACCCAGTACTTC
CASSSRGGGVTQYF
>TRBV15|TRBJ2-3|TRBD2|NA
TGTGCCACCAGCAGAGTAAAAGCGGGAGGTACAGATACGCAGTATTTT
CATSRVKAGGTDTQYF
>TRBV27|TRBJ2-7|TRBD1|NA
TGTGCCAGCAGTCCGTCAGGGGGTTCATCCTACGAGCAGTACTTC
CASSPSGGSSYEQYF
>TRBV6-1|TRBJ2-7|NA|once
TGTGCCAGCAGTGCCGGACAGTCCTACGAGCAGTACTTC
CASSAGQSYEQYF
>TRBV2|TRBJ2-2|TRBD1|NA
TGTGCCAGCAGGCCCGACAGGGGAAACACCGGGGAGCTGTTTTTT
CASRPDRGNTGELFF
>TRBV2|TRBJ2-2|TRBD2|NA
TGTGCCAGCAGTGATCTAGCGGGAGGGCTCGGGGAGCTGTTTTTT
CASSDLAGGLGELFF
>TRBV6-5|TRBJ1-1|TRBD1|NA
TGTGCCAGCAGTCTCGGACAGGGGACAACTGAAGCTTTCTTT
CASSLGQGTTEAFF
>TRBV19|TRBJ2-2|TRBD1|NA
TGTGCCAGTAGCCTAAAAGGGACAGGGCTTGCCGGGGAGCTGTTTTTT
CASSLKGTGLAGELFF
>TRBV5-1|TRBJ1-1|NA|NA
TGCGCCAGCAGCGTACCTAGAGGGAACACTGAAGCTTTCTTT
CASSVPRGNTEAFF
>TRBV6-1|TRBJ2-7|NA|NA
TGTGCCACCAGGGAGCCCGGATACGAGCAGTACTTC
CATREPGYEQYF
>TRBV27|TRBJ2-7|TRBD1|NA
TGTGCCAGCAGTGTCGGGACAGGGTACTACGAGCAGTACTTC
CASSVGTGYYEQYF
>TRBV4-1|TRBJ2-3|TRBD2|NA
TGCGCCAGCAGCCAGCAACTAGCGGTCACAGATACGCAGTATTTT
CASSQQLAVTDTQYF
>TRBV5-1|TRBJ2-5|NA|NA
TGCGCCAGCAGCTTGTCGGGGGGCGGAGAGACCCAGTACTTC
CASSLSGGGETQYF
>TRBV29-1|TRBJ1-1|NA|few
TGCAGCGTTGAATCAGGACTGAGGACTGAAGCTTTCTTT
CSVESGLRTEAFF
>TRBV4-2|TRBJ2-3|TRBD2|once
TGTGCCAGCAGCCATGCGGGAGCAAAAGATACGCAGTATTTT
CASSHAGAKDTQYF
>TRBV29-1|TRBJ1-1|TRBD1|NA
TGCAGCGTTGAGGACAGGGGGATGGCTGAAGCTTTCTTT
CSVEDRGMAEAFF
>TRBV10-3|TRBJ2-1|NA|NA
TGTGCCATCAGTGAGTTCGATGAGCAGTTCTTC
CAISEFDEQFF
>TRBV4-2|TRBJ2-7|NA|NA
TGTGCCAGCAGCCCGTCTAGGAGTTCCTACGAGCAGTACTTC
CASSPSRSSYEQYF
>TRBV6-1|TRBJ2-2|NA|NA
TGTGCCAGCAGTGAACAGATGGGGAGGCTGGGGGAGCTGTTTTTT
CASSEQMGRLGELFF
>TRBV27|TRBJ2-7|NA|NA
TGTGCCAGCAGTTTCAACCAGGGTTCCCCCTACGAGCAGTACTTC
CASSFNQGSPYEQYF
>TRBV28|TRBJ2-3|NA|NA
TGTGCCAGCAGTTCGAAGGGACTCCGCGGAGGGTCTAGCACAGATACGCAGTATTTT
CASSSKGLRGGSSTDTQYF
>TRBV5-1|TRBJ1-3|NA|NA
TGCGCCAGCAGCTTGGGCGGTCAGAGATATGGCTTGGGAAACACCATATATTTT
CASSLGGQRYGLGNTIYF
>TRBV18|TRBJ2-1|NA|NA
TGTGCCAGCTCACCACCCCGCGGGATGTCCTACAATGAGCAGTTCTTC
CASSPPRGMSYNEQFF
>TRBV13|TRBJ1-1|TRBD1|few
TGTGCCAGCAGTTTGGACAGGCAGAACACTGAAGCTTTCTTT
CASSLDRQNTEAFF
>TRBV11-1|TRBJ2-1|TRBD2|once
TGTGCCAGCAGCGTCGGACTAGCGGAATACAATGAGCAGTTCTTC
CASSVGLAEYNEQFF
>TRBV2|TRBJ1-4|NA|NA
TGTGCCAGCAGTGTTCAGGGGTGGGGTGAAAAACTGTTTTTT
CASSVQGWGEKLFF
>TRBV9|TRBJ2-5|NA|NA
TGTGCCAGCAGCGGGAGGGAGGCAGAGACCCAGTACTTC
CASSGREAETQYF
>TRBV28|TRBJ2-7|NA|NA
TGTGCCAGCAGTTACACCGGGAACGAGCAGTACTTC
CASSYTGNEQYF
>TRBV5-1|TRBJ2-7|NA|NA
TGCGCCAGCAGCTTGGGAGCGGGTTCCCACGAGCAGTACTTC
CASSLGAGSHEQYF
>TRBV19|TRBJ2-5|TRBD2|NA
TGTGCCAGTAGTGCCCAAGCGGGACGGGGGCAAGAGACCCAGTACTTC
CASSAQAGRGQETQYF
>TRBV5-1|TRBJ2-7|NA|NA
TGCGCCAGCAGCTTGATAGCTAACGAGCAGTACTTC
CASSLIANEQYF
>TRBV5-4|TRBJ2-3|TRBD2|NA
TGTGCCAGCAGCTTTAGCGGGAGGGCCCCAGATACGCAGTATTTT
CASSFSGRAPDTQYF
>TRBV15|TRBJ2-2|NA|NA
TGTGCCACCAGCACTAAGGGACTGACGTTCGCGAACACCGGGGAGCTGTTTTTT
CATSTKGLTFANTGELFF
>TRBV7-2|TRBJ2-1|NA|NA
TGTGCCAGCAGCTCCGATATTAGGACAGAGCAGTTCTTC
CASSSDIRTEQFF
>TRBV4-1|TRBJ2-1|NA|NA
TGCGCCAGCAGCCAGTCCTTATTGGCCGATGAGCAGTTCTTC
CASSQSLLADEQFF
>TRBV7-9|TRBJ1-1|TRBD1|NA
TGTGCCAGCAGCTCAGAGCGCGGGAGGGGGCTGCGGGGTGAAGCTTTCTTT
CASSSERGRGLRGEAFF
>TRBV7-9|TRBJ2-7|NA|NA
TGTGCCAGCAGCTTAGTAAGCCAGGGCTACGAGCAGTACTTC
CASSLVSQGYEQYF
>TRBV19|TRBJ2-3|NA|NA
TGTGCCAGTAGTCCCAACCCGCAGGGGGGTCAGAAGACAGATACGCAGTATTTT
CASSPNPQGGQKTDTQYF
>TRBV29-1|TRBJ2-1|TRBD2|NA
TGCAGCGTTGAATTCGGGGCTAGCGGGAGGTCCTACAATGAGCAGTTCTTC
CSVEFGASGRSYNEQFF
>TRBV5-4|TRBJ2-5|NA|NA
TGTGCCAGCAGCTTGGCGGGATGGGAGACCCAGTACTTC
CASSLAGWETQYF
>TRBV11-1|TRBJ2-5|TRBD2|NA
TGTGCCAGCAGCTTATGGTCCGTGGGAGGGCCGGGAGAGACCCAGTACTTC
CASSLWSVGGPGETQYF
>TRBV25-1|TRBJ1-2|NA|NA
TGTGCCAGCAAGGACCGAGGGTATGGCTACACCTTC
CASKDRGYGYTF
>TRBV28|TRBJ2-7|NA|once
TGTGCCAGCAGTTTCAGGGGCCCGCGTAGTTACGAGCAGTACTTC
CASSFRGPRSYEQYF
>TRBV2|TRBJ2-1|TRBD2|NA
TGTGCCAGCGGCCTGCGGGGGAGCGGGAGTGGCAATGAGCAGTTCTTC
CASGLRGSGSGNEQFF
>TRBV7-8|TRBJ2-7|NA|NA
TGTGCCAGCAGCTTAGGGACACCCAAGTTGGGCGAGCAGTACTTC
CASSLGTPKLGEQYF